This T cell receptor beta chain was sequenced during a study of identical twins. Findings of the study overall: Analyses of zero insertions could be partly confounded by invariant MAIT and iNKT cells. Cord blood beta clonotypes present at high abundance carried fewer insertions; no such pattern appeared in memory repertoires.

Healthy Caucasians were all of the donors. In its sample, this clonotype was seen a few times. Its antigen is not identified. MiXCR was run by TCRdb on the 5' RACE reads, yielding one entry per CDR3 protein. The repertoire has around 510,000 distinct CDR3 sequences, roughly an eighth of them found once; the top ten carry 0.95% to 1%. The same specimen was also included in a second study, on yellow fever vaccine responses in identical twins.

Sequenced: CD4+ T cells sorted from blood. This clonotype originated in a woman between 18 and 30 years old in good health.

CDR3 DNA sequence: TGTGCCACCAGTGCCGCCGGGACGGCGAACACTGAAGCTTTCTTT. Its protein product is CATSAAGTANTEAFF. This chain joins TRBV24-1 and TRBJ1-1; perhaps TRBD1 as D (5 bases). The V gene's germline CDR1 is KGHDR and CDR2 SFDVKD. The V gene lost 5 bases and the J gene lost 1 base, with 13 bases spanning the gap. CDR3 length: 15 residues.